This TCR beta chain was obtained from a study of blood T cell repertoires in COVID-19. Across the study: The cDNA or gDNA used as material had been derived from T cells, B-cell-depleted T cells, or PBMCs.

The repertoire was sequenced with immunoSEQ multiplex PCR; TCRdb's copy has only in-frame clones and lacks some. The sample records 150,000 or so clones, 60% to 80% being singletons. This CDR3 contains 16 residues. Trimming took off 0 bases at V and 7 bases at J, with 16 bases between the two ends. The germline CDR1 and CDR2 sequences are MGHRA and YSYEKL. This receptor was taken from a woman aged 50 to 60 who had recovered from COVID-19. Input material: PBMCs or T cells enriched from blood (not recorded which). The chain carries TRBV4-1 and TRBJ2-1; a weak D match, TRBD2 (5 bases). The CDR3, as DNA: TGCGCCAGCAGCCAAGATCGGCTAGCAGATGGGAATGAGCAGTTCTTC. Translating gives CASSQDRLADGNEQFF.